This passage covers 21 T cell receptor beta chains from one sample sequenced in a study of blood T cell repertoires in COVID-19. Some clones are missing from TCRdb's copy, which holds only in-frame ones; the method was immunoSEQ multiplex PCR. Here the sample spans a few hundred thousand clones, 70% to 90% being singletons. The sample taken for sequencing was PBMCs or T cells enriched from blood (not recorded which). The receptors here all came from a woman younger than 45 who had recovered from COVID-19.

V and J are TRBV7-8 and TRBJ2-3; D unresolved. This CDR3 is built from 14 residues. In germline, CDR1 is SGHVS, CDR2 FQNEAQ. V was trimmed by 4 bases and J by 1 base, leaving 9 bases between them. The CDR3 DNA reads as TGTGCCAGCAGCTCCTCCACGGGCACAGATACGCAGTATTTT. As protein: CASSSSTGTDTQYF. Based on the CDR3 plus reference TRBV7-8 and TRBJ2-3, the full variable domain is GAGVSQSPRYKVAKRGQDVALRCDPISGHVSLFWYQQALGQGPEFLTYFQNEAQLDKSGLPSDRFFAERPEGSVSTLKIQRTQQEDSAVYLCASSSSTGTDTQYFGPGTRLTVL.

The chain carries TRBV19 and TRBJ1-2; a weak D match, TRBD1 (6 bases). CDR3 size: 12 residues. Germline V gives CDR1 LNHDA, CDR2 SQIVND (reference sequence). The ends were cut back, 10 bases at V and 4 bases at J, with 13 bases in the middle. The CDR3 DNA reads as TGTGCCACTTCGTCAGGGGCCTATGGCTACACCTTC. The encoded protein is CATSSGAYGYTF. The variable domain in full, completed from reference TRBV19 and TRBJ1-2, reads DGGITQSPKYLFRKEGQNVTLSCEQNLNHDAMYWYRQDPGQGLRLIYYSQIVNDFQKGDIAEGYSVSREKKESFPLTVTSAQKNPTAFYLCATSSGAYGYTFGSGTRLTVV.

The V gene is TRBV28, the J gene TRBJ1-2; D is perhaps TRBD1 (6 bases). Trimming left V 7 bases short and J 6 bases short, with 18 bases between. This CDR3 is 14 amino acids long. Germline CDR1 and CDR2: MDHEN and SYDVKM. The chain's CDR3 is CASNIPGVIDGYTF. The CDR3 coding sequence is TGTGCCAGCAACATCCCAGGGGTTATAGATGGCTACACCTTC.

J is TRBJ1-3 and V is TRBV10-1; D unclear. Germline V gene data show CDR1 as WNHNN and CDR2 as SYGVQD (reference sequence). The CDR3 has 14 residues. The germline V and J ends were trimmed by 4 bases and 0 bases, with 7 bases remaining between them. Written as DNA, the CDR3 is TGCGCCAGCAGTGCCGGGGACTCTGGAAACACCATATATTTT. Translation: CASSAGDSGNTIYF.

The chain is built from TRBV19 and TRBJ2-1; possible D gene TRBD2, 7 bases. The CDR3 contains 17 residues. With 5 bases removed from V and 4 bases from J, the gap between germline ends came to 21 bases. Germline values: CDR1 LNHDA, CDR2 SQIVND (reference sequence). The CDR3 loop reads CASSSAGRGKGYNEQFF. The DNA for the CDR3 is TGTGCCAGTAGTTCAGCGGGAAGGGGGAAGGGTTACAATGAGCAGTTCTTC.

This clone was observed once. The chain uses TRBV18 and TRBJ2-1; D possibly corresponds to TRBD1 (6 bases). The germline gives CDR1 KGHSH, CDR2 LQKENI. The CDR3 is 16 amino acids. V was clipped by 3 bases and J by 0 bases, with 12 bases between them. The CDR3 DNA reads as TGTGCCAGCTCACCCGGGGACACACCCTCCTACAATGAGCAGTTCTTC. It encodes CASSPGDTPSYNEQFF.

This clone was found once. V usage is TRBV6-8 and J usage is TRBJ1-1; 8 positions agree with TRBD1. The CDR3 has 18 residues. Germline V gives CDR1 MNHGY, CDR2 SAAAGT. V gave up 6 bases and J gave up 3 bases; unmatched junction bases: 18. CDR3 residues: CASRSNWDTGGCDTEAFF. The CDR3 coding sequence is TGTGCCAGCAGAAGTAATTGGGACACAGGGGGTTGTGACACTGAAGCTTTCTTT.

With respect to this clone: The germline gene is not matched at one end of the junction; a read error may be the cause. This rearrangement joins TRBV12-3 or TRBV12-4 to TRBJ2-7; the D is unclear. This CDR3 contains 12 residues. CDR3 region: CASRRELGEQYF. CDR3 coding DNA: TGTGCCAGCAGGCGAGAGCTGGGCGAGCAGTATTTC.

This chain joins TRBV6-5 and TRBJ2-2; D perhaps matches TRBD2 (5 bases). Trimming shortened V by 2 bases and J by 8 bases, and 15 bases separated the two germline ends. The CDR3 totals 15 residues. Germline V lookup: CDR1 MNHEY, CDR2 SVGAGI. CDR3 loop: CASSYLGNIPGELFF. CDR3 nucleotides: TGTGCCAGCAGTTACCTCGGGAACATTCCGGGGGAGCTGTTTTTT.

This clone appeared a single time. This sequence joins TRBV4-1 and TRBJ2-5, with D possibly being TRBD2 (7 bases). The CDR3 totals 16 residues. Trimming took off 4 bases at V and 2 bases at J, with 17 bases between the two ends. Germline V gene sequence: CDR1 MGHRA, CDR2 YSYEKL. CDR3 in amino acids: CASSRGGGSTQETQYF. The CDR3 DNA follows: TGCGCCAGCAGCCGGGGGGGCGGGAGTACTCAAGAGACCCAGTACTTC.

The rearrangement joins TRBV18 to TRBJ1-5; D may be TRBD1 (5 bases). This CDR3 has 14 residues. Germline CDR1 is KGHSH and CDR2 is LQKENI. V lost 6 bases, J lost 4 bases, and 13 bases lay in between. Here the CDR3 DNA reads TGTGCCAGCTCTACCCAGGACACTAATCAGCCCCAGCATTTT. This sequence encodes CASSTQDTNQPQHF.

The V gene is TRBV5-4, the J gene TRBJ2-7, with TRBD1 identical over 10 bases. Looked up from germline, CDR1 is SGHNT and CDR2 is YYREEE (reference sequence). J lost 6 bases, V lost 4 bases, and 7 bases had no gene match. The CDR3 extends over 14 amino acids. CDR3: CASSPGTGDGEQYF. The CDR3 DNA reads TGTGCCAGCAGCCCAGGGACAGGGGACGGCGAGCAGTACTTC.

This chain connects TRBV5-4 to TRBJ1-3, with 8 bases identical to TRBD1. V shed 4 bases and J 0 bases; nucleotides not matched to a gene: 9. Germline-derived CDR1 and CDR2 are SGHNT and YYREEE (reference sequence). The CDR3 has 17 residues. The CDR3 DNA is TGTGCCAGCAGCCCCGGGACAGGAGCACTCTCTGGAAACACCATATATTTT. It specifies CASSPGTGALSGNTIYF.

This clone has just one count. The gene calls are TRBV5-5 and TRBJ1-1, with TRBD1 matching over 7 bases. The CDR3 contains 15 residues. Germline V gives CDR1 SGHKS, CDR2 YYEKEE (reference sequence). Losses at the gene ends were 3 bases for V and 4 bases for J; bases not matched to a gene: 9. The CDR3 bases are TGTGCCAGCAGCTCTCGGGGACAGAGGGCCACTGAAGCTTTCTTT. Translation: CASSSRGQRATEAFF.

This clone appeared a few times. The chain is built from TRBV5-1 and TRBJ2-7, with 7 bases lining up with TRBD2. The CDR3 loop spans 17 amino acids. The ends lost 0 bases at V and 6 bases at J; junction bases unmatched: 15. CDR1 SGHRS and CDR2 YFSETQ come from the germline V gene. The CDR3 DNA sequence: TGCGCCAGCAGCTTGGTACGGCAGGGACTAAGGGCTGGCGAGCAGTACTTC. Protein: CASSLVRQGLRAGEQYF.

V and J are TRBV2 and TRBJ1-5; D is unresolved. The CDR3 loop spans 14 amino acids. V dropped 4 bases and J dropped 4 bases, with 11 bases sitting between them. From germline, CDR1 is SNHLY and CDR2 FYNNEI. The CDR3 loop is CASSGGDRNQPQHF. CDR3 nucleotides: TGTGCCAGCAGTGGGGGAGACCGAAATCAGCCCCAGCATTTT.

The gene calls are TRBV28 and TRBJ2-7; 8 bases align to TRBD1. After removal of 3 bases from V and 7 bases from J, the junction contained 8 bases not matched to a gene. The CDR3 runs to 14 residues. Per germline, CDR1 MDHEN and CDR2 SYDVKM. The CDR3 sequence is CASSFPDRAGEQYF. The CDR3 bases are TGTGCCAGCAGTTTCCCGGACAGGGCAGGAGAGCAGTACTTC. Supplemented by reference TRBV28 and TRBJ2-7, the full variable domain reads DVKVTQSSRYLVKRTGEKVFLECVQDMDHENMFWYRQDPGLGLRLIYFSYDVKMKEKGDIPEGYSVSREKKERFSLILESASTNQTSMYLCASSFPDRAGEQYFGPGTRLTVT.

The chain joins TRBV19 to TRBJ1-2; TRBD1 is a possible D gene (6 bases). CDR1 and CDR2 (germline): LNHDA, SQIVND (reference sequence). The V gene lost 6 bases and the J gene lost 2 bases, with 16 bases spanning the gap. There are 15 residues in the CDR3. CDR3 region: CASSRSGQQNYGYTF. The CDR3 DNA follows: TGTGCCAGTAGCCGGAGCGGACAGCAGAACTATGGCTACACCTTC.

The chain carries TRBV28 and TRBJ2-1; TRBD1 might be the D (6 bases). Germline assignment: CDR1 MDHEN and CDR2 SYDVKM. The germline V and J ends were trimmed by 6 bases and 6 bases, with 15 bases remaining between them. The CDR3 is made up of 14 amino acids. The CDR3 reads CASRLTPRGNEQFF. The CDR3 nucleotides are TGTGCCAGCAGGCTAACCCCCAGGGGCAATGAGCAGTTCTTC.

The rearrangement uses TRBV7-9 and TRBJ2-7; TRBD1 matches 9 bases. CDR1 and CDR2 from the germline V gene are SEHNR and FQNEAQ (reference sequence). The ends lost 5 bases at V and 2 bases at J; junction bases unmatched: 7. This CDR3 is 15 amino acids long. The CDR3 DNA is TGTGCCAGCAGCAACCGGGACAGGGATCCCTACGAGCAGTACTTC. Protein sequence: CASSNRDRDPYEQYF.

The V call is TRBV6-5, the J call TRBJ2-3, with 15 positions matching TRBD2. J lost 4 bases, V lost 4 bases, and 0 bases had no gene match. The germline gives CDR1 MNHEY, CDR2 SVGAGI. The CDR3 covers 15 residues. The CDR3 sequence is CASSWTSGRADTQYF. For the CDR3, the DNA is TGTGCCAGCAGTTGGACTAGCGGGAGGGCAGATACGCAGTATTTT.